This is a list of T cell receptor beta chains from one sample in a study of T cells in Graves' hyperthyroidism and ophthalmopathy. MiXCR was run by TCRdb on the multiplex PCR reads, yielding one entry per CDR3 protein. The sample lists fewer than 300,000 distinct CDR3 sequences, 15% occurring once. The sample was blood. The source is a woman between 50 and 59 years old with Graves' hyperthyroidism that later progressed to Graves' ophthalmopathy. Each CDR3 is given with its conserved first and last residue. Each record gives: J gene, clone size, D gene, V gene, CDR3 protein, CDR3 DNA. The D gene is left open where the match is weak. Size is stated for part of the rows, as once, few or many counts, or as a class when the clone is expanded.

j_call: TRBJ1-1; clone_size: few; d_call: .; v_call: TRBV20-1; cdr3_aa: CSARDIGRAGTEAFF; cdr3_nt: TGCAGTGCTAGAGATATCGGCAGGGCGGGAACTGAAGCTTTCTTT
j_call: TRBJ2-1; clone_size: many; d_call: TRBD1; v_call: TRBV28; cdr3_aa: CASTTGGDHNEQFF; cdr3_nt: TGTGCCAGCACAACAGGGGGCGACCACAATGAGCAGTTCTTC
j_call: TRBJ2-1; clone_size: .; d_call: .; v_call: TRBV9; cdr3_aa: CASSFRRGEDTFSYNEQFF; cdr3_nt: TGTGCCAGCAGCTTCCGTAGGGGGGAGGACACTTTCTCCTACAATGAGCAGTTCTTC
j_call: TRBJ2-1; clone_size: many; d_call: TRBD2; v_call: TRBV3-1; cdr3_aa: CASSQEASGINEQFF; cdr3_nt: TGTGCCAGCAGCCAAGAAGCTAGCGGGATAAATGAGCAGTTCTTC
j_call: TRBJ2-2; clone_size: few; d_call: .; v_call: TRBV5-5; cdr3_aa: CASSLPPGYTGELFF; cdr3_nt: TGTGCCAGCAGCTTACCCCCAGGGTACACCGGGGAGCTGTTTTTT
j_call: TRBJ1-1; clone_size: few; d_call: .; v_call: TRBV20-1; cdr3_aa: CSARVESLNTEAFF; cdr3_nt: TGCAGTGCTAGAGTTGAGAGTTTGAACACTGAAGCTTTCTTT
j_call: TRBJ1-2; clone_size: many; d_call: .; v_call: TRBV6-2/TRBV6-3; cdr3_aa: CASSYTGQSGQMGYTF; cdr3_nt: TGTGCCAGCAGTTACACCGGACAGTCGGGGCAAATGGGCTACACCTTC
j_call: TRBJ2-7; clone_size: few; d_call: .; v_call: TRBV5-6; cdr3_aa: CASSLDRATYEQYF; cdr3_nt: TGTGCCAGCAGCTTGGATAGGGCCACCTACGAGCAGTACTTC
j_call: TRBJ2-7; clone_size: many; d_call: .; v_call: TRBV29-1; cdr3_aa: CSAGTVSEQYF; cdr3_nt: TGCAGCGCCGGGACGGTGAGCGAGCAGTACTTC
j_call: TRBJ1-4; clone_size: .; d_call: .; v_call: TRBV4-2; cdr3_aa: CASSQAQVGDEKLFF; cdr3_nt: TGTGCCAGCAGCCAAGCACAGGTGGGCGATGAAAAACTGTTTTTT
j_call: TRBJ2-7; clone_size: .; d_call: .; v_call: TRBV19; cdr3_aa: CASKTLGPTYEQYF; cdr3_nt: TGTGCCAGTAAAACCTTGGGACCTACCTACGAGCAGTACTTC
j_call: TRBJ2-7; clone_size: many; d_call: .; v_call: TRBV2; cdr3_aa: CASSEGGYEQYF; cdr3_nt: TGTGCCAGCAGCGAAGGAGGCTACGAGCAGTACTTC
j_call: TRBJ1-5; clone_size: .; d_call: .; v_call: TRBV20-1; cdr3_aa: CSAGPEGNQPQHF; cdr3_nt: TGCAGTGCTGGCCCGGAGGGCAATCAGCCCCAGCATTTT
j_call: TRBJ1-1; clone_size: many; d_call: TRBD1; v_call: TRBV28; cdr3_aa: CASSEGQQEAFF; cdr3_nt: TGTGCCAGCTCTGAGGGACAGCAGGAAGCTTTCTTT
j_call: TRBJ1-3; clone_size: few; d_call: TRBD1; v_call: TRBV18; cdr3_aa: CASSPQGITGGSGNTVYF; cdr3_nt: TGTGCCAGCTCACCACAAGGGATCACAGGGGGCTCTGGAAACACCGTATATTTT
j_call: TRBJ1-3; clone_size: .; d_call: .; v_call: TRBV20-1; cdr3_aa: CSAQGVPGSGNTIYF; cdr3_nt: TGCAGTGCTCAGGGAGTTCCCGGCTCTGGAAACACCATATATTTT
j_call: TRBJ2-1; clone_size: few; d_call: TRBD1; v_call: TRBV19; cdr3_aa: CASRAPRDRGRNEQFF; cdr3_nt: TGTGCCAGTAGAGCGCCCCGGGACAGGGGGCGGAATGAGCAGTTCTTC
j_call: TRBJ2-1; clone_size: many; d_call: .; v_call: TRBV20-1; cdr3_aa: CSAPNTLVPGYEQFF; cdr3_nt: TGCAGTGCACCGAACACCCTTGTGCCAGGCTATGAGCAGTTCTTC
j_call: TRBJ2-1; clone_size: many; d_call: TRBD1; v_call: TRBV20-1; cdr3_aa: CSAKGTGFNNEQFF; cdr3_nt: TGCAGTGCTAAAGGGACAGGATTTAACAATGAGCAGTTCTTC
j_call: TRBJ1-1; clone_size: many; d_call: .; v_call: TRBV28; cdr3_aa: CASSLTRHLNTEAFF; cdr3_nt: TGTGCCAGCAGTTTAACTAGACACTTGAACACTGAAGCTTTCTTT
j_call: TRBJ2-5; clone_size: .; d_call: .; v_call: TRBV12-3/TRBV12-4; cdr3_aa: CASSLGRGQETQYF; cdr3_nt: TGTGCCAGCAGTTTGGGTCGCGGCCAAGAGACCCAGTACTTC
j_call: TRBJ2-7; clone_size: many; d_call: TRBD2; v_call: TRBV20-1; cdr3_aa: CSARRGGGLAIGYEQYF; cdr3_nt: TGCAGTGCTAGAAGAGGTGGGGGACTAGCGATAGGCTACGAGCAGTACTTC
j_call: TRBJ2-1; clone_size: many; d_call: TRBD2; v_call: TRBV7-3; cdr3_aa: CASSLVGTSGHNANEQFF; cdr3_nt: TGTGCCAGCAGCTTAGTCGGGACTAGCGGGCATAACGCCAATGAGCAGTTCTTC
j_call: TRBJ2-1; clone_size: many; d_call: .; v_call: TRBV14; cdr3_aa: CASSHRRVASANEQFF; cdr3_nt: TGTGCCAGCAGCCATCGCCGAGTAGCTTCAGCCAATGAGCAGTTCTTC
j_call: TRBJ2-1; clone_size: many; d_call: TRBD1; v_call: TRBV12-3/TRBV12-4; cdr3_aa: CASRQGARNEQFF; cdr3_nt: TGTGCCAGCAGGCAGGGGGCTAGGAATGAGCAGTTCTTC
j_call: TRBJ2-3; clone_size: many; d_call: .; v_call: TRBV9; cdr3_aa: CASSVASGRADTQYF; cdr3_nt: TGTGCCAGCAGCGTCGCTTCGGGCAGGGCAGATACGCAGTATTTT
j_call: TRBJ1-1; clone_size: .; d_call: .; v_call: TRBV2; cdr3_aa: CASTNFVGRRGTEAFF; cdr3_nt: TGTGCCAGCACGAACTTTGTCGGGAGAAGGGGCACTGAAGCTTTCTTT
j_call: TRBJ2-2; clone_size: many; d_call: TRBD1; v_call: TRBV6-1; cdr3_aa: CASNRDRNTGELFF; cdr3_nt: TGTGCCAGCAACCGGGACAGAAACACCGGGGAGCTGTTTTTT
j_call: TRBJ2-2; clone_size: many; d_call: .; v_call: TRBV7-3; cdr3_aa: CASSLTWDLRGELFF; cdr3_nt: TGTGCCAGCAGCTTAACTTGGGACCTGAGGGGGGAGCTGTTTTTT
j_call: TRBJ1-1; clone_size: many; d_call: .; v_call: TRBV12-3/TRBV12-4; cdr3_aa: CASTWGIMNTEAFF; cdr3_nt: TGTGCCAGCACCTGGGGGATAATGAACACTGAAGCTTTCTTT
j_call: TRBJ2-1; clone_size: many; d_call: .; v_call: TRBV9; cdr3_aa: CASSVFSELFNEQFF; cdr3_nt: TGTGCCAGCAGCGTTTTTAGTGAGTTATTCAATGAGCAGTTCTTC
j_call: TRBJ1-5; clone_size: .; d_call: TRBD1; v_call: TRBV5-1; cdr3_aa: CASRPETGDNQPQHF; cdr3_nt: TGCGCCAGCAGGCCTGAGACAGGGGACAATCAGCCCCAGCATTTT
j_call: TRBJ2-7; clone_size: many; d_call: TRBD1; v_call: TRBV5-1; cdr3_aa: CASSKGQGYYEQYF; cdr3_nt: TGCGCCAGCAGCAAAGGACAGGGCTACTACGAGCAGTACTTC
j_call: TRBJ2-7; clone_size: many; d_call: .; v_call: TRBV27; cdr3_aa: CASLLGTLSYEQYF; cdr3_nt: TGTGCCAGCCTGCTAGGGACATTGTCCTACGAGCAGTACTTC
j_call: TRBJ2-1; clone_size: many; d_call: TRBD1; v_call: TRBV12-3/TRBV12-4; cdr3_aa: CASSPPDRGSNEQFF; cdr3_nt: TGTGCCAGCAGTCCACCGGACAGGGGTAGTAATGAGCAGTTCTTC
j_call: TRBJ1-2; clone_size: many; d_call: .; v_call: TRBV5-8; cdr3_aa: CASSLEGGNYGYTF; cdr3_nt: TGTGCCAGCAGCTTAGAGGGCGGTAACTATGGCTACACCTTC
j_call: TRBJ1-2; clone_size: .; d_call: .; v_call: TRBV29-1; cdr3_aa: CSVELGLKGYTF; cdr3_nt: TGCAGCGTTGAATTGGGGTTGAAGGGCTACACCTTC
j_call: TRBJ1-1; clone_size: few; d_call: .; v_call: TRBV19; cdr3_aa: CASSIGPTEAFF; cdr3_nt: TGTGCCAGTAGTATAGGTCCCACTGAAGCTTTCTTT
j_call: TRBJ1-2; clone_size: .; d_call: .; v_call: TRBV20-1; cdr3_aa: CSAPWELRGYGYTF; cdr3_nt: TGCAGTGCCCCCTGGGAGCTACGAGGCTATGGCTACACCTTC